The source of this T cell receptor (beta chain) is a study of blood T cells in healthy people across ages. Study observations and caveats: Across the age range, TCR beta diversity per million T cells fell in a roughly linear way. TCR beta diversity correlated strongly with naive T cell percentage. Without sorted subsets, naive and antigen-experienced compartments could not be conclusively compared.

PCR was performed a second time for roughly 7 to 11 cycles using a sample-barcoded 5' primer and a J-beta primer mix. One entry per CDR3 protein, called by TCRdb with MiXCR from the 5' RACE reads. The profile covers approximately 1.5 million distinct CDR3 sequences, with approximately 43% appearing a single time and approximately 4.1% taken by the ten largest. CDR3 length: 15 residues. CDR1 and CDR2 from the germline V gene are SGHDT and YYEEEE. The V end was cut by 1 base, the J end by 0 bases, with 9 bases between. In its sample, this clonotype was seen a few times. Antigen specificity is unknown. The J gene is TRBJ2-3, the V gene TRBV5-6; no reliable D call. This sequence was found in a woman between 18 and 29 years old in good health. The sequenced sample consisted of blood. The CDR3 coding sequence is TGTGCCAGCAGCTTGTTCCGAACTAGCACAGATACGCAGTATTTT. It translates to CASSLFRTSTDTQYF.